This record looks at one T cell receptor (beta chain) sequence and its context. The germline CDR1 and CDR2 sequences are SGHDT and YYEEEE. The CDR3 consists of 14 residues. V lost 9 bases to trimming and J lost 6 bases, with 21 bases between them. Repertoires were generated with immunoSEQ multiplex PCR, while TCRdb's copy carries only in-frame clones and drops some. The sample has nearly 200,000 clones, 80% to 90% seen once. This sample is drawn from a study of blood T cell repertoires in COVID-19. In the study overall: T cells, B-cell-depleted T cells, or PBMCs provided the cDNA or gDNA that served as material.

The chain employs TRBV5-6 and TRBJ1-1, with a tentative D call TRBD1 (5 bases). This TCR came from a human donor in a cohort sampled during active COVID-19. Sequenced input: peripheral blood. CDR3 sequence (DNA): TGTGCCACTACGTTTAGGGGCGTCTCTGCTGAAGCTTTCTTT. As protein: CATTFRGVSAEAFF.